Listed below are T cell receptor beta chains from one sample, sequenced in a study of blood T cell repertoires in COVID-19. This table comes from immunoSEQ multiplex PCR, and its TCRdb copy is limited to in-frame clones, with some not included. Among about 130,000 clones, over 75% were seen once, and the ten largest hold about a tenth. The sequenced sample was peripheral blood. The receptors were sampled from a man aged 35 to 55 with active or convalescent COVID-19. The CDR3 runs from the conserved cysteine through the conserved F or W. D genes are given only for firm matches. The size field is filled for only some rows; it gives once, few, many or a size class.

d_call clone_size j_call cdr3_length v_call cdr3_aa cdr3_nt
TRBD1 few TRBJ1-2 13 TRBV6-1 CASSERTGSGYTF TGTGCCAGCAGTGAAAGGACAGGGTCTGGCTACACCTTC
TRBD1 . TRBJ2-7 14 TRBV2 CARGSQGAGDEQYF TGTGCCAGGGGATCACAGGGGGCGGGCGACGAGCAGTACTTC
. . TRBJ1-2 16 TRBV6-5 CASSYSDSGRAGGYTF TGTGCCAGCAGTTACTCTGACTCCGGCAGGGCAGGTGGCTACACCTTC
. . TRBJ1-1 12 TRBV6-5 CATETDSLVAFF TGTGCCACCGAGACAGACTCTCTGGTAGCTTTCTTT
TRBD1 . TRBJ2-3 18 TRBV7-3 CASSLNVGTGRSTDTQYF TGTGCCAGCAGCTTAAATGTCGGGACAGGGAGGTCCACAGATACGCAGTATTTT
TRBD1 . TRBJ1-5 15 TRBV19 CASSIIDRGNQPQHF TGTGCCAGTAGTATCATCGACAGGGGCAATCAGCCCCAGCATTTT
TRBD1 . TRBJ1-1 14 TRBV5-1 CASSLTGGGPEAFF TGCGCCAGCAGCTTGACAGGGGGTGGTCCTGAAGCTTTCTTT
. once TRBJ2-7 11 TRBV6-1 CASSERVEQYF TGTGCCAGCAGTGAAAGAGTCGAGCAGTACTTC
. . TRBJ2-2 14 TRBV6-5 CASSSGRNTGELFF TGTGCCAGCAGCTCGGGGAGGAACACCGGGGAGCTGTTTTTT
TRBD1 . TRBJ1-5 15 TRBV19 CASNKDRGSDQPQHF TGTGCCAGTAACAAAGACAGGGGGTCTGATCAGCCCCAGCATTTT
TRBD1 . TRBJ1-2 14 TRBV19 CASIPTGGIHGYTF TGTGCCAGTATCCCGACAGGGGGCATCCATGGCTACACCTTC
TRBD1 . TRBJ1-2 15 TRBV29-1 CSVDSAGTGVVGYTF TGCAGCGTTGATTCAGCCGGGACAGGAGTCGTTGGCTACACCTTC
. . TRBJ2-7 14 TRBV3-1/TRBV3-2 CASSPRGGSGGEDF TGTGCCAGCAGCCCACGGGGGGGATCAGGGGGAGAAGACTTC
TRBD2 . TRBJ2-3 15 TRBV7-9 CASPKERGGPDTQYF TGTGCCAGCCCCAAAGAACGGGGGGGCCCTGATACGCAGTATTTT
. . TRBJ1-5 13 TRBV6-5 CASRQGLDQPQHF TGTGCCAGCAGACAGGGATTGGACCAGCCCCAGCATTTT
TRBD1 . TRBJ1-1 14 TRBV6-5 CASRQGAMNTEAFF TGTGCCAGCAGACAGGGGGCCATGAACACTGAAGCTTTCTTT
TRBD1 . TRBJ1-1 15 TRBV19 CASSRVDRENTEAFF TGTGCCAGTAGTAGGGTTGACAGGGAGAACACTGAAGCTTTCTTT
. . TRBJ1-3 15 TRBV6-5 CASSYRGSAGNTIYF TGTGCCAGCAGTTACCGGGGGTCGGCCGGAAACACCATATATTTT
. once TRBJ2-7 16 TRBV19 CASSKEGTGRSYEQYF TGTGCCAGTAGTAAGGAAGGGACTGGCCGCTCCTACGAGCAGTACTTC
. . TRBJ1-3 13 TRBV18 CASSQGPGNTIYF TGTGCCAGCTCACAGGGGCCTGGAAACACCATATATTTT
. . TRBJ2-5 13 TRBV27 CASTSRGLETQYF TGTGCCAGCACCTCCCGCGGGTTAGAGACCCAGTACTTC
. . TRBJ1-2 15 TRBV3-1/TRBV3-2 CASSQVDWRGYGYTF TGTGCCAGCAGCCAAGTAGACTGGAGGGGCTATGGCTACACCTTC
. . TRBJ1-2 15 TRBV25-1 CASRGGKPGTYGYTF TGTGCCAGCCGGGGGGGAAAACCCGGGACCTATGGCTACACCTTC
TRBD1 . TRBJ1-2 14 TRBV6-2/TRBV6-3 CASSYSKGALGYTF TGTGCCAGCAGTTACTCGAAGGGGGCTCTCGGCTACACCTTC
TRBD2 . TRBJ2-5 14 TRBV7-9 CASSASGGWETQYF TGTGCCAGCAGCGCCTCGGGAGGCTGGGAGACCCAGTACTTC